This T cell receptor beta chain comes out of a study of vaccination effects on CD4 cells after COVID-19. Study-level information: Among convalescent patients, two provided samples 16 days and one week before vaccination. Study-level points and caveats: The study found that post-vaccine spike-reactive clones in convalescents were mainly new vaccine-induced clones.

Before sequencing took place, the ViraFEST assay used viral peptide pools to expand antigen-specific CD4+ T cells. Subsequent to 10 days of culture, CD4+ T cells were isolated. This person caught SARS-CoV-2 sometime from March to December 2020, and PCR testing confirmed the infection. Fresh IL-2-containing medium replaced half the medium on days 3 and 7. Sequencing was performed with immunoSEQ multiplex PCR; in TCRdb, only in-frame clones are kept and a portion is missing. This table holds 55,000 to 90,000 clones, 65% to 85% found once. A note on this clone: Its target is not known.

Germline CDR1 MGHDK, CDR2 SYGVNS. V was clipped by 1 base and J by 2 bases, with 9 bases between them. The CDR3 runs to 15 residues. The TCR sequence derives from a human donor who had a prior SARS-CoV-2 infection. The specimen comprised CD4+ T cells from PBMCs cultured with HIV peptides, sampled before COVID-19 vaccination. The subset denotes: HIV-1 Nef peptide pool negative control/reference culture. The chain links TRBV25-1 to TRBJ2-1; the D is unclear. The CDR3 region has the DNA TGTGCCAGCAGTGAATCAAAAGGCCCCTACAATGAGCAGTTCTTC. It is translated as CASSESKGPYNEQFF.